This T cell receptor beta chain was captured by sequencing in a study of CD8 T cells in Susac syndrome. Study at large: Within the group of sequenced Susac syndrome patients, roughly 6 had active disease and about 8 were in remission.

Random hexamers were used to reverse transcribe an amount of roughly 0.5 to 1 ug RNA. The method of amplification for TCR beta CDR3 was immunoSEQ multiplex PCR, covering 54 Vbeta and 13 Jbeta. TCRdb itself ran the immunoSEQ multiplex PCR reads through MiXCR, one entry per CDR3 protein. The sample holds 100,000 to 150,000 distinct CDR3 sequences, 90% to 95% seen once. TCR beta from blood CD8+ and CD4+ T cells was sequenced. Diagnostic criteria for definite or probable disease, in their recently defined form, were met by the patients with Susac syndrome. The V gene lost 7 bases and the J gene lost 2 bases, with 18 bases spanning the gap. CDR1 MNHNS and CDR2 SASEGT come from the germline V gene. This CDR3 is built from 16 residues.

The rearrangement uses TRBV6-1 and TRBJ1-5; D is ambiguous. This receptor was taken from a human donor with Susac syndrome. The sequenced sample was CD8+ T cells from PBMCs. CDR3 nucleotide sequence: TGTGCCAGCACCCCGGTCGGGGATGTGGGCAATCAGCCCCAGCATTTT. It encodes CASTPVGDVGNQPQHF.